Given below is one T cell receptor beta chain in context. What it binds is unknown. Through a sample-barcoded 5' primer and a J-beta primer mix, a second PCR was run for roughly 6 to 11 cycles. TCRdb re-analysed the 5' RACE reads in MiXCR, keeping a single row per CDR3 protein. Of about 1.4 million distinct CDR3 sequences listed, roughly 60% are singletons. The data belong to a study of blood T cells in healthy people across ages. V shed 0 bases and J 0 bases; nucleotides not matched to a gene: 4. The CDR3 has 17 amino acids. CDR1 SGHAT and CDR2 FQNNGV come from the germline V gene. Findings of the study overall: Estimates of total diversity, which came from one million sequenced T cells, were considered to be underestimates.

The genes are TRBV11-2 and TRBJ2-3; 9 positions match TRBD2. Sequencing was done on a sample of blood. The TCR originated in a man in his late teens or twenties in good health. The CDR3: CASSLDRLAVSTDTQYF. CDR3 coding DNA: TGTGCCAGCAGCTTAGATAGACTAGCGGTAAGCACAGATACGCAGTATTTT.